These T cell receptor beta chains were read from a single sample in a study of blood T cell repertoires in COVID-19. Profiled with immunoSEQ multiplex PCR; TCRdb holds only in-frame clones, not every one. The sample holds fewer than 80,000 clones; about 74% are singletons and the top ten take over 25%. Sequencing was performed on peripheral blood. Receptors originate from a woman aged 80 or over with acute or convalescent COVID-19. CDR3s include the opening cysteine and the closing phenylalanine or tryptophan. D genes are given only for firm matches. Clone size appears in some rows only: once, few, many, or a class for an expanded clone.

clone_size: -
v_call: TRBV29-1
j_call: TRBJ2-5
d_call: -
cdr3_nt: TGCAGCCCCCAGACAGGAGAGACCCAGTACTTC
cdr3_aa: CSPQTGETQYF

clone_size: -
v_call: TRBV13
j_call: TRBJ2-7
d_call: -
cdr3_nt: TGTGCCAGCAGCTTAGAGGGGTCTAGCTCCTACGAGCAGTACTTC
cdr3_aa: CASSLEGSSSYEQYF

clone_size: few
v_call: TRBV4-2
j_call: TRBJ2-7
d_call: TRBD2
cdr3_nt: TGTGCCAGCAGAAGTAGCGGGAGCGAACCCTACGAGCAGTACTTC
cdr3_aa: CASRSSGSEPYEQYF

clone_size: many
v_call: TRBV29-1
j_call: TRBJ2-2
d_call: -
cdr3_nt: TGCAGCATAAAGTCAGGCACCGGGGAGCTGTTTTTT
cdr3_aa: CSIKSGTGELFF

clone_size: once
v_call: TRBV18
j_call: TRBJ2-6
d_call: -
cdr3_nt: TGTGCCAGCTCGCAGGGGACCCGCTCTGGGGCCAACGTCCTGACTTTC
cdr3_aa: CASSQGTRSGANVLTF

clone_size: -
v_call: TRBV6-5
j_call: TRBJ1-2
d_call: TRBD1
cdr3_nt: TGTGCCAGCAGTCGGGACAGGGAAAACTATGGCTACACCTTC
cdr3_aa: CASSRDRENYGYTF

clone_size: -
v_call: TRBV2
j_call: TRBJ1-3
d_call: -
cdr3_nt: TGTGCCAGCAGTGAATCAGGGAGGGGAAACACCATATATTTT
cdr3_aa: CASSESGRGNTIYF

clone_size: -
v_call: TRBV27
j_call: TRBJ1-4
d_call: TRBD1
cdr3_nt: TGTGCCAGCAGTTTATCACAGGGGGCAGGTGAAAAACTGTTTTTT
cdr3_aa: CASSLSQGAGEKLFF

clone_size: -
v_call: TRBV7-2
j_call: TRBJ2-5
d_call: TRBD2
cdr3_nt: TGTGCCAGCAGCTTTTCCTCTAGCGGAGGCCAAGAGACCCAGTACTTC
cdr3_aa: CASSFSSSGGQETQYF

clone_size: -
v_call: TRBV28
j_call: TRBJ1-1
d_call: -
cdr3_nt: TGTGCCAGCATCAACACCCACTTAGCGGAAACTGAAGCTTTCTTT
cdr3_aa: CASINTHLAETEAFF

clone_size: -
v_call: TRBV28
j_call: TRBJ1-4
d_call: -
cdr3_nt: TGTGCCAGCAGCCCAACGGGGGGGGCAGATGAAAAACTGTTTTTT
cdr3_aa: CASSPTGGADEKLFF

clone_size: -
v_call: TRBV5-1
j_call: TRBJ1-1
d_call: TRBD1
cdr3_nt: TGCGCCAGCAGCTTCGGGGACAGGGTGAACACTGAAGCTTTCTTT
cdr3_aa: CASSFGDRVNTEAFF

clone_size: few
v_call: TRBV11-2
j_call: TRBJ2-5
d_call: -
cdr3_nt: TGTGCCAGCAGCTTAGACAGGGGAGAGACCCAGTACTTC
cdr3_aa: CASSLDRGETQYF

clone_size: medium-sized
v_call: TRBV30
j_call: TRBJ1-2
d_call: -
cdr3_nt: TGTGCCTGGAGCGCCGGGACAAAACGCACCTTC
cdr3_aa: CAWSAGTKRTF

clone_size: -
v_call: TRBV6-6
j_call: TRBJ2-1
d_call: TRBD2
cdr3_nt: TGTGCCAGCAGTCTCCGGACTAGCGGGAGTACCTACAATGAGCAGTTCTTC
cdr3_aa: CASSLRTSGSTYNEQFF

clone_size: -
v_call: TRBV4-2
j_call: TRBJ2-5
d_call: -
cdr3_nt: TGTGCCAGCAGCCAAGATATGGATCTAGGGGGAAACAAAGAGACCCAGTACTTC
cdr3_aa: CASSQDMDLGGNKETQYF

clone_size: -
v_call: TRBV6-4
j_call: TRBJ1-2
d_call: -
cdr3_nt: TGTGCCAGCAGTGACTCATCCACAGGACCCTATGGCTACACCTTC
cdr3_aa: CASSDSSTGPYGYTF

clone_size: -
v_call: TRBV11-2
j_call: TRBJ2-3
d_call: -
cdr3_nt: TGTGCCAGCAGCCGTGGGGCCCTCGGCACAGATACGCAGTATTTT
cdr3_aa: CASSRGALGTDTQYF

clone_size: -
v_call: TRBV9
j_call: TRBJ2-5
d_call: TRBD2
cdr3_nt: TGTGCCAGCAGCGTATCGAGACTAGCGGGAGACGGTAGAGATGAGACCCAGTACTTC
cdr3_aa: CASSVSRLAGDGRDETQYF

clone_size: -
v_call: TRBV10-3
j_call: TRBJ2-1
d_call: -
cdr3_nt: TGTGCCATCAGTCCACGATCCCCGGGGGATGAGCAGTTCTTC
cdr3_aa: CAISPRSPGDEQFF

clone_size: -
v_call: TRBV21-1
j_call: TRBJ2-7
d_call: -
cdr3_nt: TGTGCCAGCAGCCTGAGATGGGACAGGGGGGGAAGCTCCTACGAGCAGTACTTC
cdr3_aa: CASSLRWDRGGSSYEQYF

clone_size: -
v_call: TRBV5-1
j_call: TRBJ2-1
d_call: -
cdr3_nt: TGCGCCAGCAGCCCGCGTACTAGTGAGCCTGAGCAGTTCTTC
cdr3_aa: CASSPRTSEPEQFF

clone_size: -
v_call: TRBV9
j_call: TRBJ1-6
d_call: -
cdr3_nt: TGTGCCAGCAGCCGCGGACAGTCGAATTCACCCCTCCACTTT
cdr3_aa: CASSRGQSNSPLHF

clone_size: -
v_call: TRBV5-5
j_call: TRBJ1-5
d_call: TRBD1
cdr3_nt: TGTGCCAGCAGCAAGGACAGGCGTTATCAGCCCCAGCATTTT
cdr3_aa: CASSKDRRYQPQHF

clone_size: -
v_call: TRBV29-1
j_call: TRBJ2-5
d_call: -
cdr3_nt: TGCAGCGCTGGAGGTCGGAGAGAGACCCAGTACTTC
cdr3_aa: CSAGGRRETQYF

clone_size: few
v_call: TRBV6-5
j_call: TRBJ2-1
d_call: -
cdr3_nt: TGTGCCATCGGTATATACGGGAGTGAGCAGTTCTTC
cdr3_aa: CAIGIYGSEQFF

clone_size: -
v_call: TRBV7-2
j_call: TRBJ2-7
d_call: TRBD2
cdr3_nt: TGTGCCAGCAGCCTAGGGACTAGCCCTGTGTACGAGCAGTACTTC
cdr3_aa: CASSLGTSPVYEQYF

clone_size: -
v_call: TRBV27
j_call: TRBJ1-2
d_call: -
cdr3_nt: TGTGCCAGCAAAGGAACGGGAGCCTATGGCTACACCTTC
cdr3_aa: CASKGTGAYGYTF

clone_size: -
v_call: TRBV6-4
j_call: TRBJ2-3
d_call: TRBD2
cdr3_nt: TGTGCCAGCAGTGACGGTGGGAGGGCCACAGATACGCAGTATTTT
cdr3_aa: CASSDGGRATDTQYF

clone_size: few
v_call: TRBV15
j_call: TRBJ1-2
d_call: -
cdr3_nt: TGTGCCACCAGTGAGGTTCAGGGTGGCTACACCTTC
cdr3_aa: CATSEVQGGYTF

clone_size: -
v_call: TRBV28
j_call: TRBJ2-7
d_call: -
cdr3_nt: TGTGCCAGCAGTCCCAGCAGGGCCCCCTACGAGCAGTACTTC
cdr3_aa: CASSPSRAPYEQYF

clone_size: few
v_call: TRBV4-2
j_call: TRBJ2-1
d_call: -
cdr3_nt: TGTGCCAGCAGCCAAGATGGCCGACCCCGGGGCAATGAGCAGTTCTTC
cdr3_aa: CASSQDGRPRGNEQFF

clone_size: -
v_call: TRBV6-4
j_call: TRBJ1-6
d_call: TRBD1
cdr3_nt: TGTGCCAGCAGTGCTGGGACAGGGGATTCACCCCTCCACTTT
cdr3_aa: CASSAGTGDSPLHF

clone_size: many
v_call: TRBV5-1
j_call: TRBJ1-1
d_call: -
cdr3_nt: TGCGCCAGCAGCTTGGGGCCGGGACACCCGAACACTGAAGCTTTCTTT
cdr3_aa: CASSLGPGHPNTEAFF

clone_size: -
v_call: TRBV3-1/TRBV3-2
j_call: TRBJ1-4
d_call: -
cdr3_nt: TGTGCCAGCAGCCAACCGGACAGCATTAATGAAAAACTGTTTTTT
cdr3_aa: CASSQPDSINEKLFF

clone_size: -
v_call: TRBV7-2
j_call: TRBJ1-5
d_call: -
cdr3_nt: TGTGCCAGCAGCTTAGGGGGAGGGGTCAATCAGCCCCAGCATTTT
cdr3_aa: CASSLGGGVNQPQHF

clone_size: -
v_call: TRBV12-3/TRBV12-4
j_call: TRBJ2-1
d_call: -
cdr3_nt: TGTGCCAGCAGTTTACGGCTAGCATATGAGCAGTTCTTC
cdr3_aa: CASSLRLAYEQFF

clone_size: -
v_call: TRBV30
j_call: TRBJ2-5
d_call: -
cdr3_nt: TGTGCCTGGAGCCCTAGAGAGACCCAGTACTTC
cdr3_aa: CAWSPRETQYF

clone_size: -
v_call: TRBV7-2
j_call: TRBJ2-3
d_call: TRBD2
cdr3_nt: TGTGCCAGCAGCTTATTCCTAGGGGCTAGCGGGACTAGCACAGATACGCAGTATTTT
cdr3_aa: CASSLFLGASGTSTDTQYF

clone_size: -
v_call: TRBV19
j_call: TRBJ1-5
d_call: TRBD1
cdr3_nt: TGTGCCAGTAGTCCGCAGACAGGGGGAATAGATCAGCCCCAGCATTTT
cdr3_aa: CASSPQTGGIDQPQHF

clone_size: -
v_call: TRBV7-2
j_call: TRBJ1-1
d_call: -
cdr3_nt: TGTGCCAGCAGCCCACAGGGTCGGCTTGAAGCTTTCTTT
cdr3_aa: CASSPQGRLEAFF

clone_size: -
v_call: TRBV6-4
j_call: TRBJ2-3
d_call: TRBD2
cdr3_nt: TGTGCCACCAGGCCGATTGGACTAGCGGGAGGAACAGATACGCAGTATTTT
cdr3_aa: CATRPIGLAGGTDTQYF

clone_size: -
v_call: TRBV6-2/TRBV6-3
j_call: TRBJ2-7
d_call: -
cdr3_nt: TGTGCCAGCAGTTACTCGGACGGGACAACGTCCCACGAGCAGTACTTC
cdr3_aa: CASSYSDGTTSHEQYF